This entry lists 17 T cell receptor beta chains sequenced from one sample in a study of CD8+ T cells in alopecia areata. Following extraction, RNA underwent reverse transcription to cDNA, which served as the sequencing template. The protocol was immunoSEQ multiplex PCR, while the TCRdb copy is restricted to in-frame clones and leaves out a portion. The sample carries 200,000 or so clones, roughly 50% recorded once. The treatment here: oral pan-JAK inhibitor, 5-10 mg twice daily. The sequences come from CD4+ T cells sorted from blood, collected at week 24, from a patient treated with tofacitinib. Every receptor here comes from a human donor with alopecia areata.

This clone was found a few times. The chain employs TRBV30 and TRBJ2-1; D is ambiguous. Trimming pared 6 bases from V and 4 bases from J, leaving 13 bases between. This CDR3 has 13 amino acids. Per the germline V gene, CDR1 is GTSNPN and CDR2 is SVGIG (reference sequence). The CDR3 DNA is TGTGCCTGCGTTCGTGGGCGGTACAATGAGCAGTTCTTC. Translating gives CACVRGRYNEQFF.

The chain has TRBV5-1 and TRBJ1-1, with D possibly TRBD1 on 6 matching bases. Germline V lookup: CDR1 SGHRS, CDR2 YFSETQ. The CDR3 spans 16 residues. Trimming removed 0 bases from V and 4 bases from J, with 16 bases in between. The CDR3 nucleotides are TGCGCCAGCAGCTTGGGGGGGCCCCTTTCGAGCACTGAAGCTTTCTTT. It yields the protein CASSLGGPLSSTEAFF.

This clone was counted a few times. The CDR3 DNA is TGCGCCAGCAAGAGGGGGCGGACAGATACGCAGTATTTT. It translates to CASKRGRTDTQYF. The chain has TRBV5-1 and TRBJ2-3; 7 positions match TRBD1. Losses at the gene ends were 6 bases for V and 3 bases for J; bases not matched to a gene: 4. Germline V gives CDR1 SGHRS, CDR2 YFSETQ. The CDR3 spans 13 residues. Combining the CDR3 with reference TRBV5-1 and TRBJ2-3 gives the whole variable domain KAGVTQTPRYLIKTRGQQVTLSCSPISGHRSVSWYQQTPGQGLQFLFEYFSETQRNKGNFPGRFSGRQFSNSRSEMNVSTLELGDSALYLCASKRGRTDTQYFGPGTRLTVL.

This clone has only a few counts. The rearrangement joins TRBV10-3 to TRBJ1-4; TRBD1 might be the D (5 bases). The V gene lost 3 bases and the J gene lost 8 bases, with 16 bases spanning the gap. CDR3 length: 15 amino acids. Looked up from germline, CDR1 is ENHRY and CDR2 is SYGVKD. The CDR3 is CAISDSAGDREKLFF. The CDR3 DNA follows: TGTGCCATCAGTGACTCTGCGGGGGATCGGGAAAAACTGTTTTTT.

This clone was picked up one time. V usage is TRBV5-1 and J usage is TRBJ2-5, with D possibly TRBD2 on 5 matching bases. Germline CDR1 SGHRS, CDR2 YFSETQ. V was pared by 2 bases and J by 2 bases, with 10 bases between. This CDR3 has 14 residues. The CDR3 DNA is TGCGCCAGCAGCTTTCCATCGGGACAAGAGACCCAGTACTTC. Its protein product is CASSFPSGQETQYF.

This chain connects TRBV27 to TRBJ1-5; 8 bases match TRBD1. CDR3 length: 15 residues. CDR1 is MNHEY and CDR2 is SMNVEV in the germline V gene (reference sequence). The V segment lost 5 bases and the J segment 1 base; nucleotides outside the gene matches: 4. Here the CDR3 DNA reads TGTGCCAGCAGTGGCCGGGACAGGAGCAATCAGCCCCAGCATTTT. Translating it yields CASSGRDRSNQPQHF.

The chain employs TRBV7-3 and TRBJ2-3, with D uncertain. V was cut by 6 bases and J by 0 bases, with 7 bases left in between. In germline, CDR1 is SGHTA, CDR2 FQGTGA. The CDR3 sequence is 13 residues long. CDR3 sequence reads: CASRRPSTDTQYF. The DNA for the CDR3 is TGTGCCAGCAGGAGACCTAGCACAGATACGCAGTATTTT. The full variable domain, in which reference TRBV7-3 and TRBJ2-3 provide the parts outside the CDR3, is GAGVSQTPSNKVTEKGKYVELRCDPISGHTALYWYRQSLGQGPEFLIYFQGTGAADDSGLPNDRFFAVRPEGSVSTLKIQRTERGDSAVYLCASRRPSTDTQYFGPGTRLTVL.

Concerning this clone: A much larger clone sits a single nucleotide away, making a read error possible. This chain uses TRBV13 with TRBJ2-5; no definite D call. Trimming pared 5 bases from V and 0 bases from J, leaving 4 bases between. Germline V CDR1 and CDR2: PRHDT, FYEKMQ (reference sequence). CDR3 size: 12 residues. The CDR3 DNA sequence: TGTGCCAGCAGCCCCAACCAAGAGACCCAGTACTTC. The encoded protein is CASSPNQETQYF.

This clone was observed a single time. This sequence joins TRBV11-2 and TRBJ1-1, with TRBD1 identical over 8 bases. Trimming at V came to 4 bases and at J to 4 bases, leaving 20 bases not matched to a gene. The CDR3 is 19 residues long. Looked up from germline, CDR1 is SGHAT and CDR2 is FQNNGV. The chain's CDR3 is CASSWGRQGILDFSTEAFF. The CDR3 coding sequence is TGTGCCAGCAGCTGGGGTCGACAGGGGATCCTAGACTTTAGCACTGAAGCTTTCTTT.

This sequence joins TRBV13 and TRBJ2-3; D gene uncertain. Trimming removed 1 base from V and 4 bases from J, with 0 bases in between. Germline V gene sequence: CDR1 PRHDT, CDR2 FYEKMQ (reference sequence). The CDR3 has 11 amino acids. The CDR3 bases are TGTGCCAGCAGCTTAGCAGATACGCAGTATTTT. Encoded protein: CASSLADTQYF.

A single count supports this clone. The rearrangement joins TRBV7-2 to TRBJ1-5, with D possibly TRBD1 on 5 matching bases. In germline, CDR1 is SGHTA, CDR2 FQGNSA. This CDR3 contains 14 residues. V was trimmed by 1 base and J by 7 bases, leaving 11 bases between them. CDR3 DNA: TGTGCCAGCAGCTTAGATAGGGGATGGCAGCCCCAGCATTTT. As protein: CASSLDRGWQPQHF. Full variable domain (outside the CDR3, taken from reference TRBV7-2 and TRBJ1-5): GAGVSQSPSNKVTEKGKDVELRCDPISGHTALYWYRQSLGQGLEFLIYFQGNSAPDKSGLPSDRFSAERTGGSVSTLTIQRTQQEDSAVYLCASSLDRGWQPQHFGDGTRLSIL.

The chain recombines TRBV7-2 with TRBJ2-5; 9 bases are shared with TRBD2. There are 14 residues in the CDR3. Germline V gene sequence: CDR1 SGHTA, CDR2 FQGNSA. V trimming: 5 bases; J trimming: 1 base; junction bases outside the gene matches: 2. CDR3 DNA: TGTGCCAGCAGCCAGCGGGGGGCCCAAGAGACCCAGTACTTC. Protein: CASSQRGAQETQYF. Full variable domain (missing parts from reference TRBV7-2 and TRBJ2-5): GAGVSQSPSNKVTEKGKDVELRCDPISGHTALYWYRQSLGQGLEFLIYFQGNSAPDKSGLPSDRFSAERTGGSVSTLTIQRTQQEDSAVYLCASSQRGAQETQYFGPGTRLLVL.

The genes are TRBV7-2 and TRBJ2-5; 7 positions match TRBD2. After removal of 6 bases from V and 9 bases from J, the junction contained 10 bases not matched to a gene. The germline V gene has CDR1 SGHTA and CDR2 FQGNSA. The length of the CDR3 is 13 residues. In DNA form, the CDR3 reads TGTGCCAGCAGTCTAGCGGCCTTGGGGGCCCAGTACTTC. Protein product: CASSLAALGAQYF.

The chain links TRBV28 to TRBJ1-4; D gene ambiguous. Trimming shortened V by 3 bases and J by 7 bases, and 9 bases separated the two germline ends. The CDR3 sequence is 13 residues long. Germline CDR1 and CDR2: MDHEN and SYDVKM. CDR3 coding DNA: TGTGCCAGCAGTTTGAGGGCTGGTGAAAAACTGTTTTTT. Encoded protein: CASSLRAGEKLFF.

V and J are TRBV19 and TRBJ2-2; 10 positions match TRBD2. The V and J ends lost 6 bases and 6 bases, in that order; junction bases with no gene match: 7. The CDR3 has 15 residues. Germline CDR1 and CDR2: LNHDA and SQIVND (reference sequence). The CDR3 loop is CASRTGTSAAGELFF. The CDR3 nucleotides read TGTGCCAGTAGGACCGGGACTAGCGCGGCCGGGGAGCTGTTTTTT.

V usage is TRBV7-9 and J usage is TRBJ2-3; 7 bases line up with TRBD2. This CDR3 is built from 15 residues. Germline assignment: CDR1 SEHNR and CDR2 FQNEAQ (reference sequence). V trimming: 5 bases; J trimming: 0 bases; junction bases outside the gene matches: 5. The CDR3 reads CASSQSGESTDTQYF. Here the CDR3 DNA reads TGTGCCAGCAGCCAGAGCGGGGAGAGCACAGATACGCAGTATTTT. The variable domain in full, completed from reference TRBV7-9 and TRBJ2-3, reads DTGVSQNPRHKITKRGQNVTFRCDPISEHNRLYWYRQTLGQGPEFLTYFQNEAQLEKSRLLSDRFSAERPKGSFSTLEIQRTEQGDSAMYLCASSQSGESTDTQYFGPGTRLTVL.

The chain employs TRBV7-9 and TRBJ2-5; no clear D. From germline, CDR1 is SEHNR and CDR2 FQNEAQ (reference sequence). Trimming removed 1 base from V and 6 bases from J, with 3 bases in between. This CDR3 has 11 amino acids. The CDR3 DNA sequence: TGTGCCAGCAGCTTAGATCAGACCCAGTACTTC. It yields the protein CASSLDQTQYF.